The 13 T cell receptor beta chains below come from one sample, sequenced in a study of PD-1 blockade in mismatch repair-deficient tumors. Only in-frame clones appear in the TCRdb table, and some are missing; sequencing was by immunoSEQ multiplex PCR. Here the sample spans around 100,000 clones, over 60% being singletons. The sequencing here drew on peripheral blood, taken roughly 60 weeks after starting pembrolizumab. Receptor source: an adult with mismatch repair-deficient cancer.

The V call is TRBV5-1, the J call TRBJ1-2, with 10 bases identical to TRBD1. The V segment lost 3 bases and the J segment 6 bases; nucleotides outside the gene matches: 14. Germline loops: CDR1 SGHRS, CDR2 YFSETQ. The CDR3 length is 17 residues. The CDR3: CASSSNPDRGRADGYTF. The CDR3 DNA is TGCGCCAGCAGCTCAAACCCCGACAGGGGGCGGGCGGATGGCTACACCTTC.

The chain joins TRBV6-6 to TRBJ2-1, with TRBD2 identical over 10 bases. The CDR3 is made up of 15 amino acids. Germline V gene sequence: CDR1 MNHNY, CDR2 SVGAGI (reference sequence). J lost 3 bases, V lost 5 bases, and 4 bases had no gene match. The CDR3 DNA is TGTGCCAGCAGTCACCTAGCGGGAGTCTACAATGAGCAGTTCTTC. Its translation is CASSHLAGVYNEQFF.

A note on this clone: The same CDR3 also results from other DNA sequences found in this sample. The rearrangement joins TRBV18 to TRBJ1-5; D not certain. CDR1 and CDR2 (germline): KGHSH, LQKENI. V lost 2 bases to trimming and J lost 1 base, with 6 bases between them. CDR3 length: 14 amino acids. CDR3 protein: CASSPGNSNQPQHF. CDR3 coding DNA: TGTGCCAGCTCACCAGGGAACAGCAATCAGCCCCAGCATTTT.

The chain is built from TRBV7-9 and TRBJ2-1; either TRBD1 or TRBD2 may fit D (5 bases each). Germline CDR1 and CDR2: SEHNR and FQNEAQ (reference sequence). The CDR3 sequence is 15 residues long. V gave up 8 bases and J gave up 1 base, with 15 bases separating them. The CDR3 DNA reads as TGTGCCAGCGGGGGTGGAAGGGATTCCTACAATGAGCAGTTCTTC. Amino acids: CASGGGRDSYNEQFF. Together with reference TRBV7-9 and TRBJ2-1, the CDR3 gives the full variable domain: DTGVSQNPRHKITKRGQNVTFRCDPISEHNRLYWYRQTLGQGPEFLTYFQNEAQLEKSRLLSDRFSAERPKGSFSTLEIQRTEQGDSAMYLCASGGGRDSYNEQFFGPGTRLTVL.

This clone was observed a single time. The chain carries TRBV7-9 and TRBJ2-7, with TRBD2 matching 13 bases. This CDR3 is built from 15 residues. Germline V lookup: CDR1 SEHNR, CDR2 FQNEAQ (reference sequence). The V gene end was trimmed by 6 bases and the J gene end by 7 bases; junction bases not matched to a gene: 9. The CDR3 region is CASSLLAGGPGEQYF. CDR3 in DNA: TGTGCCAGCAGTTTACTAGCGGGAGGGCCGGGGGAGCAGTACTTC.

This rearrangement joins TRBV6-6 to TRBJ2-1; 7 bases line up with TRBD1. The CDR3 sequence is 12 residues long. Germline-derived CDR1 and CDR2 are MNHNY and SVGAGI (reference sequence). V shed 10 bases and J 12 bases; nucleotides not matched to a gene: 12. CDR3 nucleotide sequence: TGTGCCACCGGGACAGACTATGGGGTGCAGTTCTTC. Its translation: CATGTDYGVQFF.

The V gene is TRBV4-1, the J gene TRBJ1-1; D unresolved. From germline, CDR1 is MGHRA and CDR2 YSYEKL. The V gene lost 1 base and the J gene lost 4 bases, with 10 bases spanning the gap. The CDR3 length is 14 residues. CDR3 protein: CASSQGSLGTEAFF. The CDR3 bases are TGCGCCAGCAGCCAAGGGAGTTTAGGCACTGAAGCTTTCTTT.

The chain links TRBV9 to TRBJ2-5; D is undetermined. This CDR3 has 14 amino acids. Germline V gene lookup returns CDR1 SGDLS and CDR2 YYNGEE. V gave up 4 bases and J gave up 4 bases, with 14 bases separating them. CDR3 nucleotide sequence: TGTGCCAGCAGCATCCCTTCAGACACAGAGACCCAGTACTTC. This translates into CASSIPSDTETQYF. The full variable domain, rest sourced from reference TRBV9 and TRBJ2-5, is DSGVTQTPKHLITATGQRVTLRCSPRSGDLSVYWYQQSLDQGLQFLIQYYNGEERAKGNILERFSAQQFPDLHSELNLSSLELGDSALYFCASSIPSDTETQYFGPGTRLLVL.

The chain employs TRBV5-1 and TRBJ1-1; unclear D gene. Trimming removed 2 bases from V and 3 bases from J, with 8 bases in between. This CDR3 region has 13 residues. The germline V gene encodes CDR1 SGHRS and CDR2 YFSETQ. CDR3 loop: CASSFSGDTEAFF. CDR3 sequence (DNA): TGCGCCAGCAGCTTTAGTGGGGACACTGAAGCTTTCTTT.

This clone was picked up a small number of times. As DNA, the CDR3 is TGTGCCAGCACGGTGGGACCCCAGCGCGAGCAGTACTTC. Its protein is CASTVGPQREQYF. The V and J genes are TRBV2 and TRBJ2-7; D could derive from TRBD1 or TRBD2 (5 bases each). The CDR3 is 13 residues long. CDR1 and CDR2 (germline): SNHLY, FYNNEI. V gave up 7 bases and J gave up 6 bases, with 16 bases separating them.

This clone was detected a few times. This chain uses TRBV11-1 with TRBJ2-7; no clear D. The CDR3 extends over 13 amino acids. Germline CDR1 and CDR2: SGHAT and FQDESV (reference sequence). Deletions cut 4 bases from V and 4 bases from J, with 11 bases between. CDR3 in DNA: TGTGCCAGCAGCTCCGATCGGATTTACGAGCAGTACTTC. Translated: CASSSDRIYEQYF.

V is TRBV9 and J is TRBJ2-3, with 9 bases that match TRBD2. CDR1 is SGDLS, CDR2 YYNGEE, per germline. The J segment lost 7 bases and the V segment lost 3 bases, leaving 6 bases of the junction unmatched. This CDR3 region has 14 residues. CDR3 in DNA: TGTGCCAGCAGCGGTAGCGGGAGTTGGAATACGCAGTATTTT. It translates to CASSGSGSWNTQYF.

The CDR3 loop is CASSPQGTSTEAFF. CDR3 bases: TGTGCCAGCAGCCCTCAGGGAACAAGCACTGAAGCTTTCTTT. This chain links TRBV7-3 with TRBJ1-1, with D tentatively TRBD1 (5 bases). V was trimmed by 5 bases and J by 4 bases, leaving 14 bases between them. The CDR3 contains 14 residues. Germline V gene lookup returns CDR1 SGHTA and CDR2 FQGTGA.